This entry is about one T cell receptor beta chain. CDR3 size: 15 residues. The germline CDR1 and CDR2 sequences are SGHRS and YFSETQ. Trimming took 5 bases from V and 4 from J, leaving 15 bases between them. This record comes from a study of cytomegalovirus exposure and HLA in healthy donors. The PCR employed 60 Vbeta primers together with 13 Jbeta primers. Sequencing used immunoSEQ multiplex PCR; TCRdb keeps in-frame clones, though not all of them. This repertoire includes 100,000 to 150,000 clones. Sequenced input: PBMCs. The TCR was taken from a man aged 18 to 30 in good health and CMV-seronegative. The rearrangement uses TRBV5-1 and TRBJ2-2, with no clear D. The CDR3 loop is CASSSRVNPTGELFF. The DNA for the CDR3 is TGCGCCAGCAGTTCCCGGGTCAACCCCACCGGGGAGCTGTTTTTT.